The 31 T cell receptor beta chains below come from one sample, sequenced in a study of shared clonotypes between healthy human individuals. Method: immunoSEQ multiplex PCR; TCRdb's copy keeps in-frame clones and lacks some. The table records about a million clones, about 80% of them present only once. Sequenced: memory CD4+ T cells sorted from blood. Indicated subset: CD45RA-negative fraction. Every receptor here comes from a man younger than 35 in good health.

The V and J genes are TRBV6-1 and TRBJ1-2, with 9 positions matching TRBD1. CDR1 and CDR2 (germline): MNHNS, SASEGT. The CDR3 covers 13 residues. Trimming cost V 5 bases and J 8 bases; bases outside gene matches: 6. As DNA, the CDR3 is TGTGCCAGCAGTTCGGACAGGGGTTACGGCTACACCTTC. Protein: CASSSDRGYGYTF.

This chain connects TRBV5-1 to TRBJ1-5, with TRBD1 identical over 9 bases. Looked up from germline, CDR1 is SGHRS and CDR2 is YFSETQ. The CDR3 loop spans 15 amino acids. The trim removed 4 bases at V and 3 bases at J, leaving 5 bases unmatched. CDR3 sequence reads: CASSPGQGINQPQHF. In DNA form, the CDR3 reads TGCGCCAGCAGCCCAGGACAGGGGATCAATCAGCCCCAGCATTTT. Drawing the rest from reference TRBV5-1 and TRBJ1-5, the complete variable domain is KAGVTQTPRYLIKTRGQQVTLSCSPISGHRSVSWYQQTPGQGLQFLFEYFSETQRNKGNFPGRFSGRQFSNSRSEMNVSTLELGDSALYLCASSPGQGINQPQHFGDGTRLSIL.

The chain uses TRBV6-1 and TRBJ2-7; unclear D gene. The CDR3 length is 15 residues. The ends were cut back, 1 base at V and 9 bases at J, with 19 bases in the middle. Germline values: CDR1 MNHNS, CDR2 SASEGT. CDR3: CASSEGGSSRRLQYF. DNA for the CDR3: TGTGCCAGCAGTGAAGGCGGTTCGTCCCGGAGACTGCAGTACTTC.

V gene TRBV5-1 combines with J gene TRBJ2-3; TRBD2 might be the D (7 bases). Trimming removed 0 bases at V and 2 bases at J, with 13 bases between. Germline CDR1 is SGHRS and CDR2 is YFSETQ. The CDR3 runs to 16 residues. In DNA form, the CDR3 reads TGCGCCAGCAGCTTGGTTCCGGGGGGCTCCACAGATACGCAGTATTTT. Translated: CASSLVPGGSTDTQYF.

Only a few counts were recorded for this clone. This chain links TRBV11-2 with TRBJ2-7; TRBD1 matches at 8 bases. The CDR3 spans 13 residues. Germline V gives CDR1 SGHAT, CDR2 FQNNGV. V gave up 5 bases and J gave up 7 bases; unmatched junction bases: 7. CDR3 in amino acids: CASSPATGVEQYF. The CDR3 coding sequence is TGTGCCAGCAGCCCAGCGACAGGGGTAGAGCAGTACTTC.

A note on this clone: Possible read error: a much larger clone is one base away. This sequence joins TRBV9 and TRBJ2-5; TRBD2 is a possible D gene (5 bases). This CDR3 has 13 residues. Germline loops: CDR1 SGDLS, CDR2 YYNGEE. As DNA, the CDR3 is TGTGCCAACAGCAGCGAACTAGTGGGGACCCAGTACTTC. Translating gives CANSSELVGTQYF.

The chain has TRBV7-2 and TRBJ2-2; TRBD2 aligns across 12 bases. Germline trimming cut 5 bases from V and 4 bases from J; bases unmatched to any gene: 8. CDR3 size: 17 residues. Germline V gene sequence: CDR1 SGHTA, CDR2 FQGNSA. CDR3 sequence reads: CASSPFLAGGGTGELFF. Here the CDR3 DNA reads TGTGCCAGCAGCCCCTTCCTAGCGGGAGGGGGCACCGGGGAGCTGTTTTTT.

The chain links TRBV28 to TRBJ1-6; the match to TRBD1 covers 7 bases. This CDR3 contains 16 residues. J gave up 8 bases and V 7 bases, and 14 bases lay outside the gene matches. Germline CDR1 and CDR2: MDHEN and SYDVKM. DNA of the CDR3: TGTGCCAGCAACCCCCAAGGACAGGCTCGTCATTCACCCCTCCACTTT. This encodes CASNPQGQARHSPLHF.

The genes are TRBV14 and TRBJ2-7; TRBD2 matches 12 bases. This CDR3 has 16 amino acids. CDR1 and CDR2 (germline): SGHDN, FVKESK. V gave up 3 bases and J gave up 6 bases; unmatched junction bases: 9. The CDR3 DNA follows: TGTGCCAGCAGCCAGGGAGGACTAGCGGGACTCGGCGAGCAGTACTTC. It codes for CASSQGGLAGLGEQYF.

This rearrangement joins TRBV7-9 to TRBJ2-7, with D possibly being TRBD1 (6 bases). This CDR3 region has 13 residues. Germline assignment: CDR1 SEHNR and CDR2 FQNEAQ (reference sequence). Trimming left V 4 bases short and J 3 bases short, with 10 bases between. The CDR3 here is CASSSGQFYEQYF. The DNA of the CDR3 is TGTGCCAGCAGCTCCGGACAGTTCTACGAGCAGTACTTC.

This chain connects TRBV5-1 to TRBJ1-1, with 10 bases that match TRBD1. V lost 7 bases and J lost 2; bases outside the gene matches: 11. Germline assignment: CDR1 SGHRS and CDR2 YFSETQ. The CDR3 has 16 residues. The CDR3 region is CASSRTGTGANTEAFF. DNA of the CDR3: TGCGCCAGCTCCCGGACCGGGACAGGGGCCAACACTGAAGCTTTCTTT.

The chain carries TRBV28 and TRBJ2-5, with 9 bases lining up with TRBD1. Trimming removed 8 bases from V and 7 bases from J; junction bases left unmatched: 8. The CDR3 spans 13 residues. Germline V lookup: CDR1 MDHEN, CDR2 SYDVKM. The CDR3 region has the DNA TGTGCCAGCGGGGACAGGGTGCGGGGGACCCAGTACTTC. Amino acid sequence: CASGDRVRGTQYF.

This chain links TRBV2 with TRBJ1-2; D not resolved. V lost 2 bases, J lost 7 bases, and 5 bases lay in between. The CDR3 consists of 11 residues. Looked up from germline, CDR1 is SNHLY and CDR2 is FYNNEI. The CDR3 here is CASSEMGGYTF. In DNA form, the CDR3 reads TGTGCCAGCAGTGAAATGGGTGGCTACACCTTC.

This clone showed up just once. The chain combines TRBV6-5 with TRBJ2-7; the D is unclear. The length of the CDR3 is 13 residues. The ends were cut back, 4 bases at V and 3 bases at J, with 10 bases in the middle. Germline values: CDR1 MNHEY, CDR2 SVGAGI. The CDR3 loop is CASSSGLDYEQYF. In nucleotides, the CDR3 is TGTGCCAGCAGTTCTGGGTTGGACTACGAGCAGTACTTC.

This clone has at least ten counts. The chain uses TRBV5-4 and TRBJ2-3, with 9 bases that match TRBD1. Germline V CDR1 and CDR2: SGHNT, YYREEE (reference sequence). CDR3 length equals 16 residues. J gave up 0 bases and V 3 bases, and 5 bases lay outside the gene matches. In nucleotides, the CDR3 is TGTGCCAGCAGCTGGGGGACAGGGCTTAGCACAGATACGCAGTATTTT. As protein: CASSWGTGLSTDTQYF.

The genes are TRBV7-8 and TRBJ1-2; no definite D call. The germline V gene has CDR1 SGHVS and CDR2 FQNEAQ. Trimming pared 5 bases from V and 8 bases from J, leaving 21 bases between. This CDR3 region has 15 residues. The CDR3 DNA follows: TGTGCCAGCAGCCTAGATTCCGAGGGAAGACGGGGCTACACCTTC. Amino acids: CASSLDSEGRRGYTF.

The chain is built from TRBV29-1 and TRBJ2-7, with 11 bases fitting TRBD2. Trimming took 3 bases from V and 1 from J; bases not matched to a gene: 8. This CDR3 has 16 amino acids. The V gene's germline CDR1 is SQVTM and CDR2 ANQGSEA. CDR3 amino acids: CSVETQTSGTSYEQYF. The CDR3 region has the DNA TGCAGCGTTGAGACCCAGACTAGCGGGACTTCCTACGAGCAGTACTTC.

About this clone itself: The same CDR3 can be traced to other DNA sequences in this sample. CDR3 in amino acids: CAWSAGQGQPQHF. The CDR3 bases are TGTGCCTGGAGTGCTGGTCAGGGGCAGCCCCAGCATTTT. The V gene is TRBV30, the J gene TRBJ1-5; perhaps TRBD1 as D (6 bases). CDR1 and CDR2 from the germline V gene are GTSNPN and SVGIG (reference sequence). V dropped 1 base and J dropped 7 bases, with 11 bases sitting between them. This CDR3 contains 13 residues.

The chain couples TRBV7-9 to TRBJ2-6; TRBD1 matches at 8 bases. The CDR3 is 15 amino acids. The germline V gene encodes CDR1 SEHNR and CDR2 FQNEAQ (reference sequence). V gave up 5 bases and J gave up 3 bases; unmatched junction bases: 3. The CDR3 here is CASSTDRGGANVLTF. In DNA, the CDR3 is TGTGCCAGCAGCACCGACAGGGGTGGGGCCAACGTCCTGACTTTC.

With respect to this clone: This CDR3 is also generated by other DNA sequences in the sample. The genes are TRBV30 and TRBJ2-2; D is possibly TRBD1 (5 bases). This CDR3 is built from 13 residues. Germline CDR1 is GTSNPN and CDR2 is SVGIG (reference sequence). Trimming took 0 bases from V and 7 from J, leaving 9 bases between them. The CDR3 DNA reads TGTGCCTGGAGTGTGCAAGGGGTCGGGGAGCTGTTTTTT. Encoded protein: CAWSVQGVGELFF.

This chain joins TRBV18 and TRBJ1-1, with no clear D. Trimming removed 4 bases from V and 3 bases from J, with 12 bases in between. This CDR3 has 14 amino acids. The germline gives CDR1 KGHSH, CDR2 LQKENI. The CDR3 loop reads CASSLISGDTEAFF. The CDR3 DNA reads TGTGCCAGCTCACTAATATCGGGAGACACTGAAGCTTTCTTT.

J is TRBJ1-6 and V is TRBV25-1, with a weak D call TRBD1 (5 bases). The CDR3 sequence is 14 residues long. Trimming left V 4 bases short and J 2 bases short, with 6 bases between. Germline CDR1 and CDR2: MGHDK and SYGVNS. CDR3 loop: CASSGQTYNSPLHF. The DNA for the CDR3 is TGTGCCAGCAGTGGACAGACCTATAATTCACCCCTCCACTTT.

J is TRBJ1-4 and V is TRBV5-4; D call uncertain. CDR3 length: 13 amino acids. V was trimmed by 4 bases and J by 3 bases, leaving 7 bases between them. Germline V gene lookup returns CDR1 SGHNT and CDR2 YYREEE (reference sequence). This chain's CDR3 is CASSLRANEKLFF. The CDR3 DNA follows: TGTGCCAGCAGCCTGAGAGCTAATGAAAAACTGTTTTTT. The full variable domain, its missing parts supplied by reference TRBV5-4 and TRBJ1-4, is ETGVTQSPTHLIKTRGQQVTLRCSSQSGHNTVSWYQQALGQGPQFIFQYYREEENGRGNFPPRFSGLQFPNYSSELNVNALELDDSALYLCASSLRANEKLFFGSGTQLSVL.

This chain connects TRBV28 to TRBJ2-7, with 10 bases matching TRBD2. The germline gives CDR1 MDHEN, CDR2 SYDVKM. V shed 4 bases and J 4 bases; nucleotides not matched to a gene: 7. The CDR3 has 15 residues. CDR3 sequence: CASSYPGTSDYEQYF. CDR3 DNA sequence: TGTGCCAGCAGTTATCCCGGGACTAGCGATTACGAGCAGTACTTC.

This clone was picked up one time. The chain employs TRBV19 and TRBJ1-3, with D maybe TRBD1 (6 bases). From germline, CDR1 is LNHDA and CDR2 SQIVND (reference sequence). Trimming took off 6 bases at V and 4 bases at J, with 19 bases between the two ends. CDR3 length: 16 residues. This chain's CDR3 is CASSVQGGKSGNTIYF. DNA for the CDR3: TGTGCCAGTAGCGTACAGGGAGGTAAATCCGGAAACACCATATATTTT.

This clone was picked up a small number of times. Different DNA sequences within this sample yield the same CDR3. CDR3 DNA sequence: TGCGCCAGCAGCCCGGACGGTAACACTGAAGCTTTCTTT. Translation: CASSPDGNTEAFF. This chain joins TRBV5-1 and TRBJ1-1, with no clear D. This CDR3 is 13 amino acids long. Germline V gene lookup returns CDR1 SGHRS and CDR2 YFSETQ. V was trimmed by 4 bases and J by 2 bases, leaving 9 bases between them.

The chain combines TRBV7-8 with TRBJ2-3; TRBD2 agrees at 9 bases. There are 18 residues in the CDR3. Germline lookup yields CDR1 SGHVS and CDR2 FQNEAQ. V lost 5 bases to trimming and J lost 4 bases; unmatched junction nucleotides: 16. DNA of the CDR3: TGTGCCAGCAGCCGCAGGCGGGCTAGCGGGGAGGGGGCAGATACGCAGTATTTT. Translating gives CASSRRRASGEGADTQYF.

The genes are TRBV7-2 and TRBJ2-7; D unclear. The CDR3 contains 12 residues. V was shortened by 1 base and J by 7 bases, with 8 bases between the two germline ends. In germline, CDR1 is SGHTA, CDR2 FQGNSA. The CDR3 here is CASSLDLREQYF. In nucleotides, the CDR3 is TGTGCCAGCAGCTTAGATTTGAGGGAGCAGTACTTC.

V usage is TRBV2 and J usage is TRBJ2-5; no firm D call. There are 14 residues in the CDR3. V was trimmed by 4 bases and J by 4 bases, leaving 13 bases between them. From germline, CDR1 is SNHLY and CDR2 FYNNEI. The CDR3 coding sequence is TGTGCCAGCAGTGGACAAGTTGGCAGAGAGACCCAGTACTTC. This codes for CASSGQVGRETQYF.

The chain links TRBV5-1 to TRBJ1-2; no clear D gene. Trimming took off 6 bases at V and 6 bases at J, with 12 bases between the two ends. CDR1 SGHRS and CDR2 YFSETQ come from the germline V gene. The CDR3 runs 12 residues. The CDR3 DNA follows: TGCGCCAGCATCTCGGAAGCCAATGGCTACACCTTC. Residues: CASISEANGYTF. The full variable domain, rest sourced from reference TRBV5-1 and TRBJ1-2, is KAGVTQTPRYLIKTRGQQVTLSCSPISGHRSVSWYQQTPGQGLQFLFEYFSETQRNKGNFPGRFSGRQFSNSRSEMNVSTLELGDSALYLCASISEANGYTFGSGTRLTVV.

This chain links TRBV30 with TRBJ2-5; a possible D gene is TRBD1 (6 bases). From germline, CDR1 is GTSNPN and CDR2 SVGIG (reference sequence). The CDR3 is made up of 14 amino acids. The ends were cut back, 5 bases at V and 7 bases at J, with 20 bases in the middle. For the CDR3, the DNA is TGTGCCTGGGATAGGGGGTTGCCCATGGGGACCCAGTACTTC. Amino acids: CAWDRGLPMGTQYF.